This T cell receptor (beta chain) emerged from a study of cytomegalovirus exposure and HLA in healthy donors. A remark on this clone: Its antigen is not known.

The PCR contained 60 Vbeta and 13 Jbeta primers. Libraries were prepared by immunoSEQ multiplex PCR; TCRdb keeps only in-frame clonotypes and omits some of them. The data show about 74,000 clones, and the top ten clones hold roughly 8%. Between the trimmed V and J ends, which lost 2 bases and 2 bases, there was a span of 10 bases. Germline V gene sequence: CDR1 SQVTM, CDR2 ANQGSEA. This CDR3 spans 13 amino acids. General study findings and limits: Among donors in an Asian-associated ancestry cluster, a later analysis reportedly found fewer N-insertions than the roughly 730-donor mean.

The source of this sequence is a female donor in good health and CMV-seropositive. The chain uses TRBV29-1 and TRBJ2-7, with D possibly being TRBD2 (6 bases). The sequencing input was PBMCs. The CDR3 DNA reads as TGCAGCGTTGAACAGGAGGGACCCTACGAGCAGTACTTC. Translation: CSVEQEGPYEQYF.